Each of the 17 T cell receptor beta chains below was sequenced from the same sample in a study of CD8 T cells in ankylosing spondylitis. MiXCR, applied by TCRdb to the 5' RACE reads, yields one record per CDR3 protein. Seen here are about 30,000 distinct CDR3 sequences, 5.3% observed once, and the top ten hold approximately 1.7%. The sequencing input was blood, either unsorted or a sorted T cell fraction (not recorded which). These TCRs come from a female donor with ankylosing spondylitis or in good health (not recorded which).

This clonotype was observed many times. The V gene is TRBV9, the J gene TRBJ1-2; maybe TRBD1 (6 bases). Looked up from germline, CDR1 is SGDLS and CDR2 is YYNGEE. The length of the CDR3 is 14 residues. V lost 4 bases and J lost 11, with 21 bases in between. CDR3 region: CASSIKGSGGSYTF. Here the CDR3 DNA reads TGTGCCAGCAGCATAAAAGGGTCCGGGGGCAGTTACACCTTC.

This chain's CDR3 is CASSPVSGRAYNEQFF. CDR3 nucleotide sequence: TGTGCCAGCAGCCCTGTTAGCGGGAGGGCCTACAATGAGCAGTTCTTC. The chain combines TRBV9 with TRBJ2-1, with 11 bases matching TRBD2. The CDR3 length is 16 residues. The germline V gene encodes CDR1 SGDLS and CDR2 YYNGEE. The trim removed 4 bases at V and 2 bases at J, leaving 5 bases unmatched.

Many counts were recorded for this clonotype. The CDR3, as DNA: TGTGCCAGCAGCGTACAACCGCAGGGGGTTGGGGACGAGCAGTACTTC. The encoded protein is CASSVQPQGVGDEQYF. The V call is TRBV9, the J call TRBJ2-7, with 7 bases matching TRBD1. The V segment lost 1 base and the J segment 5 bases; nucleotides outside the gene matches: 12. CDR1 SGDLS and CDR2 YYNGEE come from the germline V gene. This CDR3 spans 16 amino acids.

This clonotype is judged medium-sized (0.01 to 0.1%). The V call is TRBV9, the J call TRBJ2-3; 12 bases match TRBD2. The CDR3 length is 15 residues. CDR1 is SGDLS, CDR2 YYNGEE, per germline. V dropped 7 bases and J dropped 6; count of bases not matched to a gene: 9. The CDR3 reads CASGLAGGPLDTQYF. In nucleotides, the CDR3 is TGTGCCAGCGGGCTAGCGGGAGGGCCCTTGGATACGCAGTATTTT. Full variable domain (rest looked up from reference TRBV9 and TRBJ2-3): DSGVTQTPKHLITATGQRVTLRCSPRSGDLSVYWYQQSLDQGLQFLIQYYNGEERAKGNILERFSAQQFPDLHSELNLSSLELGDSALYFCASGLAGGPLDTQYFGPGTRLTVL.

This clonotype was observed a handful of times. The J gene is TRBJ2-7, the V gene TRBV9, with 7 bases that match TRBD2. This CDR3 is 15 amino acids long. Germline V gene lookup returns CDR1 SGDLS and CDR2 YYNGEE. The V segment lost 3 bases and the J segment 1 base; nucleotides outside the gene matches: 7. The CDR3, as DNA: TGTGCCAGCAGCGCAGAGCCTAGCGGATCCTACGAGCAGTACTTC. Translating gives CASSAEPSGSYEQYF.

There are many counts of this clonotype. This chain uses TRBV9 with TRBJ2-7; 8 bases align to TRBD2. The J segment lost 1 base and the V segment lost 0 bases, leaving 6 bases of the junction unmatched. This CDR3 is 16 amino acids long. Germline lookup yields CDR1 SGDLS and CDR2 YYNGEE. For the CDR3, the DNA is TGTGCCAGCAGCGTAGGTATAGCGGGGCAATCCTACGAGCAGTACTTC. Protein product: CASSVGIAGQSYEQYF. Complete variable domain (other parts from reference TRBV9 and TRBJ2-7): DSGVTQTPKHLITATGQRVTLRCSPRSGDLSVYWYQQSLDQGLQFLIQYYNGEERAKGNILERFSAQQFPDLHSELNLSSLELGDSALYFCASSVGIAGQSYEQYFGPGTRLTVT.

This clonotype appeared many times. V is TRBV9 and J is TRBJ2-7; 9 bases are shared with TRBD1. J gave up 7 bases and V 0 bases, and 11 bases lay outside the gene matches. The CDR3 contains 16 residues. CDR1 is SGDLS, CDR2 YYNGEE, per germline. The CDR3 nucleotides are TGTGCCAGCAGCGTAGGACCGGGACAGGGAGATGGGGAGCAGTACTTC. Protein product: CASSVGPGQGDGEQYF.

The gene calls are TRBV21-1 and TRBJ2-2; the table's D call of TRBD1 was not tested on the DNA. TRBV21-1 corresponds to a pseudogene. The CDR3 is 15 amino acids. The CDR3, as DNA: TGTGCCAGCAGCAATGGGACAGGGAACACCGGGGAGCTGTTTTTT. Translating it yields CASSNGTGNTGELFF.

V usage is TRBV23-1 and J usage is TRBJ2-5; D gene uncertain. TRBV23-1 is known as an ORF, though its function is uncertain. V lost 0 bases and J lost 5, with 10 bases in between. The CDR3 has 14 amino acids. CDR3 sequence: CASSQSSHAETQYF. CDR3 sequence (DNA): TGCGCCAGCAGTCAATCGTCACACGCGGAGACCCAGTACTTC.

This clonotype has ten or more counts. This chain links TRBV9 with TRBJ1-4; 7 nucleotides align to TRBD1. Germline V gene lookup returns CDR1 SGDLS and CDR2 YYNGEE. This CDR3 is built from 14 residues. J gave up 4 bases and V 3 bases, and 3 bases lay outside the gene matches. CDR3 residues: CASSARDSNEKLFF. The CDR3 DNA is TGTGCCAGCAGCGCCCGGGACAGTAATGAAAAACTGTTTTTT.

This clonotype was observed many times. The rearrangement uses TRBV9 and TRBJ2-3; 7 nucleotides match TRBD2. The germline V gene encodes CDR1 SGDLS and CDR2 YYNGEE. The CDR3 is 14 amino acids. Trimming cost V 3 bases and J 3 bases; bases outside gene matches: 4. CDR3 in DNA: TGTGCCAGCAGCGGCACTAGCGATACAGATACGCAGTATTTT. This gives the protein CASSGTSDTDTQYF.

This clonotype has a count of ten or more. This chain connects TRBV9 to TRBJ2-3, with D possibly TRBD1 on 6 matching bases. Germline-derived CDR1 and CDR2 are SGDLS and YYNGEE. V was pared by 4 bases and J by 2 bases, with 14 bases between. CDR3 size: 15 residues. CDR3 bases: TGTGCCAGCAGCTCCTCAGGGGTCCCCACAGATACGCAGTATTTT. This translates into CASSSSGVPTDTQYF.

This clonotype was seen repeatedly, ten times or more. The chain carries TRBV9 and TRBJ2-7; D gene uncertain. Germline CDR1 and CDR2: SGDLS and YYNGEE. This CDR3 has 16 residues. V shed 0 bases and J shed 0 bases, with 13 bases lying between them. The CDR3 is CASSVGESGSSYEQYF. In DNA, the CDR3 is TGTGCCAGCAGCGTAGGGGAATCAGGAAGCTCCTACGAGCAGTACTTC. Full variable domain (missing parts from reference TRBV9 and TRBJ2-7): DSGVTQTPKHLITATGQRVTLRCSPRSGDLSVYWYQQSLDQGLQFLIQYYNGEERAKGNILERFSAQQFPDLHSELNLSSLELGDSALYFCASSVGESGSSYEQYFGPGTRLTVT.

Relative to its sample, this clonotype is medium-sized. The genes are TRBV9 and TRBJ2-1; D could derive from TRBD1 or TRBD2 (6 bases each). This CDR3 comprises 16 residues. Trimming stripped 5 bases from V and 3 bases from J, with 18 bases between. CDR1 and CDR2 from the germline V gene are SGDLS and YYNGEE. CDR3 sequence reads: CASSVSGGRNYNEQFF. CDR3 bases: TGTGCCAGCAGTGTCTCCGGGGGCCGAAACTACAATGAGCAGTTCTTC.

In this sample, this clonotype turned up many times. The chain uses TRBV9 and TRBJ1-2, with a weak D call TRBD1 (5 bases). Germline assignment: CDR1 SGDLS and CDR2 YYNGEE. Trimming pared 4 bases from V and 1 base from J, leaving 17 bases between. The CDR3 has 16 residues. The CDR3 sequence: CASSTILGGHNYGYTF. Written as DNA, the CDR3 is TGTGCCAGCAGCACAATACTGGGCGGACATAACTATGGCTACACCTTC. Based on the CDR3 plus reference TRBV9 and TRBJ1-2, the full variable domain is DSGVTQTPKHLITATGQRVTLRCSPRSGDLSVYWYQQSLDQGLQFLIQYYNGEERAKGNILERFSAQQFPDLHSELNLSSLELGDSALYFCASSTILGGHNYGYTFGSGTRLTVV.

This clonotype occurred many times. The chain is built from TRBV9 and TRBJ1-2, with TRBD1 matching 8 bases. The V and J ends lost 4 bases and 7 bases, in that order; junction bases with no gene match: 9. This CDR3 comprises 14 residues. CDR1 and CDR2 (germline): SGDLS, YYNGEE. The CDR3 region has the DNA TGTGCCAGCAGCTCCCCAGGGGGCGCGGGTGGCTACACCTTC. This sequence encodes CASSSPGGAGGYTF.

This clonotype is medium-sized. The chain's CDR3 is CASSPGQDNSPLHF. In nucleotides, the CDR3 is TGTGCCAGCAGCCCCGGACAGGATAATTCACCCCTCCACTTT. The V gene is TRBV9, the J gene TRBJ1-6; 7 bases map to TRBD1. V shed 4 bases, J shed 5 bases, and the junction held 3 bases outside the gene matches. The CDR3 extends over 14 amino acids. CDR1 and CDR2 from the germline V gene are SGDLS and YYNGEE.